A single sample gave rise to the 28 T cell receptor beta chains below, sequenced in a study of identical twins. TCRdb used MiXCR to reprocess the 5' RACE reads, holding one entry per CDR3 protein. The sample holds about 480,000 distinct CDR3 sequences; approximately 15% are singletons and the top ten take around 0.57%. The data also belong to a second study, concerning yellow fever vaccine responses in identical twins.

The sample consisted of CD4+ T cells sorted from blood. These receptors were collected from a woman aged 18-30 years in good health.

The chain has TRBV12-3 or TRBV12-4 and TRBJ2-7; D uncertain. The CDR3 has 11 amino acids. The ends were cut back, 8 bases at V and 6 bases at J, with 11 bases in the middle. CDR3 coding DNA: TGTGCCAGCGTCAGAGGTGCCGAGCAGTACTTC. Its translation: CASVRGAEQYF.

This clonotype has ten or more counts. This chain links TRBV2 with TRBJ2-1, with 9 bases fitting TRBD2. V lost 0 bases to trimming and J lost 15 bases; unmatched junction nucleotides: 9. Germline V gene lookup returns CDR1 SNHLY and CDR2 FYNNEI. The CDR3 is 14 residues long. CDR3 residues: CASSEALSGTSTFF. CDR3 nucleotide sequence: TGTGCCAGCAGTGAAGCACTGTCCGGGACTAGCACGTTCTTC.

This clonotype was observed a handful of times. The DNA of the CDR3 is TGTGCCAGCAGCGCACTGGACAACATGAACACTGAAGCTTTCTTT. Amino acids: CASSALDNMNTEAFF. The chain combines TRBV7-9 with TRBJ1-1; D possibly corresponds to TRBD1 (5 bases). Trimming pared 5 bases from V and 0 bases from J, leaving 13 bases between. Germline V CDR1 and CDR2: SEHNR, FQNEAQ (reference sequence). The CDR3 length is 15 residues. The full variable domain, with the rest looked up from reference TRBV7-9 and TRBJ1-1, is DTGVSQNPRHKITKRGQNVTFRCDPISEHNRLYWYRQTLGQGPEFLTYFQNEAQLEKSRLLSDRFSAERPKGSFSTLEIQRTEQGDSAMYLCASSALDNMNTEAFFGQGTRLTVV.

This chain uses TRBV29-1 with TRBJ2-7, with 9 nucleotides matching TRBD1. This CDR3 has 14 amino acids. Trimming at V came to 4 bases and at J to 2 bases, leaving 6 bases not matched to a gene. CDR1 is SQVTM, CDR2 ANQGSEA, per germline. The CDR3 here is CSVGWDRVTYEQYF. The CDR3 region has the DNA TGCAGCGTTGGGTGGGACAGGGTAACCTACGAGCAGTACTTC.

There are a few counts of this clonotype. The V call is TRBV5-1, the J call TRBJ2-3, with D tentatively TRBD1 (5 bases). The CDR3 length is 14 residues. Between the trimmed V and J ends, which lost 5 bases and 2 bases, there was a span of 12 bases. Germline V lookup: CDR1 SGHRS, CDR2 YFSETQ. The DNA of the CDR3 is TGCGCCAGCAGTGACAGCTCTAACACAGATACGCAGTATTTT. Its translation is CASSDSSNTDTQYF. The full variable domain, completed using reference TRBV5-1 and TRBJ2-3, is KAGVTQTPRYLIKTRGQQVTLSCSPISGHRSVSWYQQTPGQGLQFLFEYFSETQRNKGNFPGRFSGRQFSNSRSEMNVSTLELGDSALYLCASSDSSNTDTQYFGPGTRLTVL.

This clonotype came up many times. This rearrangement joins TRBV7-2 to TRBJ2-1; no clear D gene. The germline V gene has CDR1 SGHTA and CDR2 FQGNSA. With 0 bases removed from V and 5 bases from J, the gap between germline ends came to 2 bases. This CDR3 has 12 amino acids. As DNA, the CDR3 is TGTGCCAGCAGCTTAGCTAACAATGAGCAGTTCTTC. Translated: CASSLANNEQFF.

The chain joins TRBV7-6 to TRBJ2-1, with TRBD1 matching 7 bases. The V segment lost 3 bases and the J segment 4 bases; nucleotides outside the gene matches: 9. Germline CDR1 reads SGHVS; CDR2 reads FNYEAQ. This CDR3 contains 16 residues. The CDR3 reads CASSLAGGHSYNEQFF. CDR3 DNA sequence: TGTGCCAGCAGCTTGGCAGGGGGACACTCATACAATGAGCAGTTCTTC.

The rearrangement links TRBV5-8 to TRBJ2-2, with TRBD1 matching 9 bases. The CDR3 extends over 13 amino acids. V shed 7 bases and J 4 bases; nucleotides not matched to a gene: 2. In germline, CDR1 is SGHTS, CDR2 YDEGEE. Here the CDR3 DNA reads TGTGCCAGCGGACAGGGGTTCACCGGGGAGCTGTTTTTT. Translation: CASGQGFTGELFF.

The sample holds a few counts of this clonotype. This rearrangement joins TRBV11-2 to TRBJ1-5; a possible D gene is TRBD1 (6 bases). Germline V gives CDR1 SGHAT, CDR2 FQNNGV. Trimming pared 5 bases from V and 2 bases from J, leaving 13 bases between. This CDR3 region has 15 residues. CDR3 nucleotide sequence: TGTGCCAGCAGCCCTCGGGGGGCCGGCAATCAGCCCCAGCATTTT. It translates to CASSPRGAGNQPQHF.

This clonotype was seen a handful of times. This chain links TRBV6-5 with TRBJ2-7; a possible D gene is TRBD1 (6 bases). Trimming removed 0 bases at V and 4 bases at J, with 13 bases between. The CDR3 extends over 15 amino acids. Germline V gene lookup returns CDR1 MNHEY and CDR2 SVGAGI. In DNA form, the CDR3 reads TGTGCCAGCAGTTACTCGCCAGGGGTCTCATACGAGCAGTACTTC. As protein: CASSYSPGVSYEQYF.

This clonotype was found a few times. The J gene is TRBJ2-5, the V gene TRBV29-1; 8 nucleotides match TRBD2. V lost 1 base and J lost 4; bases outside the gene matches: 8. This CDR3 has 15 residues. CDR1 is SQVTM and CDR2 is ANQGSEA in the germline V gene. CDR3 in DNA: TGCAGCGTTGAAGTTCCGGGACTAGTTGGAGAGACCCAGTACTTC. This sequence encodes CSVEVPGLVGETQYF.

This clonotype appeared a few times. The chain combines TRBV28 with TRBJ2-5; D is uncertain. Germline V lookup: CDR1 MDHEN, CDR2 SYDVKM. Trimming took off 3 bases at V and 5 bases at J, with 10 bases between the two ends. CDR3 length equals 13 residues. CDR3 sequence: CASSLLSPETQYF. In DNA, the CDR3 is TGTGCCAGCAGTTTGCTAAGCCCGGAGACCCAGTACTTC.

This chain connects TRBV7-2 to TRBJ2-5, with 12 bases lining up with TRBD1. Germline CDR1 is SGHTA and CDR2 is FQGNSA. This CDR3 spans 17 amino acids. Trimming cost V 5 bases and J 5 bases; bases outside gene matches: 12. CDR3 in amino acids: CASSPLLGQGARETQYF. As DNA, the CDR3 is TGTGCCAGCAGCCCCCTCTTGGGACAGGGGGCTAGGGAGACCCAGTACTTC.

This rearrangement joins TRBV7-9 to TRBJ2-7, with 9 positions matching TRBD1. CDR1 is SEHNR and CDR2 is FQNEAQ in the germline V gene (reference sequence). The V segment lost 5 bases and the J segment 5 bases; nucleotides outside the gene matches: 10. The CDR3 sequence is 15 residues long. As DNA, the CDR3 is TGTGCCAGCAGCCACTCCGGGACAGGGTACAACGAGCAGTACTTC. Protein product: CASSHSGTGYNEQYF.

The chain has TRBV6-5 and TRBJ2-7, with a tentative D call TRBD2 (5 bases). Germline V gives CDR1 MNHEY, CDR2 SVGAGI. This CDR3 is built from 17 residues. Trimming stripped 0 bases from V and 2 bases from J, with 17 bases between. The CDR3: CASSYSTPSLATYEQYF. The CDR3 DNA is TGTGCCAGCAGTTACTCGACGCCCAGCCTAGCCACCTACGAGCAGTACTTC.

The chain links TRBV15 to TRBJ1-5; TRBD1 is a possible D gene (5 bases). The germline gives CDR1 LNHNV, CDR2 YYDKDF (reference sequence). CDR3 size: 15 residues. Trimming pared 3 bases from V and 5 bases from J, leaving 14 bases between. The DNA of the CDR3 is TGTGCCACCAGCAGCGCCGGGGGGAGTCATCAGCCCCAGCATTTT. Encoded protein: CATSSAGGSHQPQHF.

V is TRBV20-1 and J is TRBJ2-7, with 7 bases lining up with TRBD1. Germline CDR1 and CDR2: DFQATT and SNEGSKA (reference sequence). The CDR3 runs to 14 residues. CDR3 protein: CSGTPPGQRGEQYF. Written as DNA, the CDR3 is TGCAGCGGAACCCCCCCGGGACAGCGAGGCGAGCAGTACTTC.

The chain employs TRBV7-2 and TRBJ2-7, with D possibly matching TRBD2 (6 bases). CDR1 is SGHTA, CDR2 FQGNSA, per germline. This CDR3 is built from 14 residues. Trimming stripped 6 bases from V and 3 bases from J, with 15 bases between. This chain's CDR3 is CASSKDPGGYEQYF. CDR3 in DNA: TGTGCCAGCAGTAAGGACCCCGGGGGCTACGAGCAGTACTTC.

This clonotype was recorded at least ten times. The chain recombines TRBV5-1 with TRBJ2-3; D is possibly TRBD1 (6 bases). CDR1 is SGHRS, CDR2 YFSETQ, per germline. V lost 0 bases to trimming and J lost 4 bases, with 9 bases between them. The CDR3 sequence is 14 residues long. The CDR3 loop is CASSLDREPDTQYF. CDR3 sequence (DNA): TGCGCCAGCAGCTTGGACAGGGAGCCAGATACGCAGTATTTT.

In its sample, this clonotype was seen many times. The chain employs TRBV29-1 and TRBJ2-3; tentative D call: TRBD2 (7 bases). CDR1 and CDR2 from the germline V gene are SQVTM and ANQGSEA. The CDR3 is made up of 15 amino acids. V was trimmed by 7 bases and J by 0 bases, leaving 17 bases between them. The CDR3 reads CSGGGVTDSTDTQYF. CDR3 in DNA: TGCAGCGGAGGGGGGGTAACTGATAGCACAGATACGCAGTATTTT.

The gene calls are TRBV5-6 and TRBJ2-7; no clear D. This CDR3 has 14 residues. The V and J ends lost 4 bases and 12 bases respectively, with 23 bases between them. CDR1 is SGHDT, CDR2 YYEEEE, per germline. CDR3 residues: CASSPGLLCSELYF. DNA of the CDR3: TGTGCCAGCAGCCCCGGGCTCCTCTGCTCGGAACTGTACTTC.

This clonotype was counted only a few times. The rearrangement joins TRBV28 to TRBJ2-7; D might be TRBD1 (6 bases). Germline lookup yields CDR1 MDHEN and CDR2 SYDVKM. The CDR3 length is 15 residues. The V end was cut by 6 bases, the J end by 9 bases, with 24 bases between. CDR3 in amino acids: CASRRSGTSLPMQYF. The CDR3 DNA reads TGTGCCAGCAGACGATCCGGGACAAGTCTCCCCATGCAGTACTTC. Combining the CDR3 with reference TRBV28 and TRBJ2-7 gives the whole variable domain DVKVTQSSRYLVKRTGEKVFLECVQDMDHENMFWYRQDPGLGLRLIYFSYDVKMKEKGDIPEGYSVSREKKERFSLILESASTNQTSMYLCASRRSGTSLPMQYFGPGTRLTVT.

This clonotype was detected only a few times. The genes are TRBV7-9 and TRBJ2-1, with a weak D call TRBD2 (6 bases). The CDR3 has 16 residues. Trimming removed 6 bases at V and 5 bases at J, with 20 bases between. Germline V gene lookup returns CDR1 SEHNR and CDR2 FQNEAQ (reference sequence). CDR3 in DNA: TGTGCCAGCAGGAATAATAAAGGGGAGGTCCACAATGAGCAGTTCTTC. Translated: CASRNNKGEVHNEQFF.

The sample holds a few counts of this clonotype. This chain joins TRBV4-2 and TRBJ2-1; 10 bases are shared with TRBD2. Looked up from germline, CDR1 is LGHNA and CDR2 is YNFKEQ. The CDR3 is 16 residues long. The V segment lost 4 bases and the J segment 7 bases; nucleotides outside the gene matches: 10. The CDR3 sequence: CASSRPLAGASNEQFF. In DNA, the CDR3 is TGTGCCAGCAGCCGGCCTCTAGCGGGGGCCTCAAATGAGCAGTTCTTC.

This clonotype was counted ten times or more. This chain links TRBV5-1 with TRBJ2-1, with a tentative D call TRBD2 (6 bases). This CDR3 contains 15 residues. The ends were cut back, 4 bases at V and 4 bases at J, with 15 bases in the middle. Germline CDR1 and CDR2: SGHRS and YFSETQ. The CDR3 protein is CASSQGGTKYNEQFF. The DNA for the CDR3 is TGCGCCAGCAGCCAGGGAGGCACTAAGTACAATGAGCAGTTCTTC.

The V gene is TRBV6-2 or TRBV6-3, the J gene TRBJ1-1, with D tentatively TRBD1 (6 bases). CDR3 size: 17 residues. V dropped 7 bases and J dropped 1 base, with 22 bases sitting between them. Germline V gives CDR1 MNHEY, CDR2 SVGEGT. DNA of the CDR3: TGTGCCAGCAACCTCCGCCGGGGGCTACATTCGAACACTGAAGCTTTCTTT. The encoded protein is CASNLRRGLHSNTEAFF.

The genes are TRBV4-2 and TRBJ2-7, with 12 bases identical to TRBD2. V was clipped by 0 bases and J by 3 bases; unmatched bases: 12. The CDR3 runs to 19 residues. The V gene's germline CDR1 is LGHNA and CDR2 YNFKEQ. The CDR3 loop reads CASSQDDGGLAGKHYEQYF. The DNA of the CDR3 is TGTGCCAGCAGCCAAGATGACGGAGGACTAGCGGGGAAACACTACGAGCAGTACTTC.

J is TRBJ2-3 and V is TRBV6-5; possible D gene TRBD2, 5 bases. Germline V gives CDR1 MNHEY, CDR2 SVGAGI. The CDR3 length is 15 residues. V was shortened by 4 bases and J by 0 bases, with 11 bases between the two germline ends. For the CDR3, the DNA is TGTGCCAGCAGTTTTGGAGCGGTCAGCACAGATACGCAGTATTTT. Translated, it gives CASSFGAVSTDTQYF.